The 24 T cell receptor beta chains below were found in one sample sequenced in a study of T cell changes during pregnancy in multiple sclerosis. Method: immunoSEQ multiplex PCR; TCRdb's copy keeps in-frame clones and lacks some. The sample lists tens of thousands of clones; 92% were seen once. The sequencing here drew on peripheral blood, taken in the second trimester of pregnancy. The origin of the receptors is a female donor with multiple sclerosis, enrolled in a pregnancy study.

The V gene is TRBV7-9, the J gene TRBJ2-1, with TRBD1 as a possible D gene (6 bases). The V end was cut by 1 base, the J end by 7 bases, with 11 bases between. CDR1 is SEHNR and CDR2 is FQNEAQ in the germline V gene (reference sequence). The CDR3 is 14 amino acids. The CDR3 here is CASSLGQGKNEQFF. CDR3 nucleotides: TGTGCCAGCAGCTTAGGGCAGGGGAAGAATGAGCAGTTCTTC. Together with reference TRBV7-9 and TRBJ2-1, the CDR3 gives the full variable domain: DTGVSQNPRHKITKRGQNVTFRCDPISEHNRLYWYRQTLGQGPEFLTYFQNEAQLEKSRLLSDRFSAERPKGSFSTLEIQRTEQGDSAMYLCASSLGQGKNEQFFGPGTRLTVL.

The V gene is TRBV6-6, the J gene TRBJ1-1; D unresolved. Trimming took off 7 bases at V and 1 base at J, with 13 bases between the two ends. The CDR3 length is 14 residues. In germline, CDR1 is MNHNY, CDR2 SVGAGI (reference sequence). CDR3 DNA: TGTGCCAGCATCCCCGGTGGAGGGAACACTGAAGCTTTCTTT. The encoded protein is CASIPGGGNTEAFF.

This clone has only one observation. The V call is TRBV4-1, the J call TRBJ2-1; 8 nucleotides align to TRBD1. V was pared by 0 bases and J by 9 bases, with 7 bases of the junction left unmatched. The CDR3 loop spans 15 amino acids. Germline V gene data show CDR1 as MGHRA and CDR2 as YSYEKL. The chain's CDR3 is CASSQEPRRGREQFF. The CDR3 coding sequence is TGCGCCAGCAGCCAAGAACCCCGCAGGGGGCGTGAGCAGTTCTTC.

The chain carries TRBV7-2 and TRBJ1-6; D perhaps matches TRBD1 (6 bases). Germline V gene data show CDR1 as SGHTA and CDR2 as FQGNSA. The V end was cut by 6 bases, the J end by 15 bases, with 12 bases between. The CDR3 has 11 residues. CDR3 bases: TGTGCCAGCAGTCCAGGGGTTCTCCTCCACTTT. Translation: CASSPGVLLHF.

CDR3 protein: CASSLVRGDYEQYF. The CDR3 nucleotides are TGCGCCAGCAGCTTGGTCAGGGGAGACTACGAGCAGTACTTC. The rearrangement joins TRBV5-1 to TRBJ2-7; TRBD1 is a possible D gene (6 bases). Germline V gene data show CDR1 as SGHRS and CDR2 as YFSETQ. Trimming removed 0 bases at V and 3 bases at J, with 10 bases between. CDR3 length: 14 amino acids.

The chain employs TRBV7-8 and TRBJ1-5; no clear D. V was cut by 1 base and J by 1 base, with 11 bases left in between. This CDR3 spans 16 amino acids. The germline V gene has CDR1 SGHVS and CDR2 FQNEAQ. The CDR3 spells CASSLEATTSNQPQHF. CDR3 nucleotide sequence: TGTGCCAGCAGCTTAGAGGCGACAACAAGCAATCAGCCCCAGCATTTT. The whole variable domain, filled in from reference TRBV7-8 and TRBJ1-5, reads GAGVSQSPRYKVAKRGQDVALRCDPISGHVSLFWYQQALGQGPEFLTYFQNEAQLDKSGLPSDRFFAERPEGSVSTLKIQRTQQEDSAVYLCASSLEATTSNQPQHFGDGTRLSIL.

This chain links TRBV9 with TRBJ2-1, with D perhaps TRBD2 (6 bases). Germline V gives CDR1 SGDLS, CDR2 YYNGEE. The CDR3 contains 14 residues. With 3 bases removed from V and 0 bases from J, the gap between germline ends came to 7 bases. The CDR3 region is CASSETSSYNEQFF. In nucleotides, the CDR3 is TGTGCCAGCAGCGAGACTAGCTCCTACAATGAGCAGTTCTTC.

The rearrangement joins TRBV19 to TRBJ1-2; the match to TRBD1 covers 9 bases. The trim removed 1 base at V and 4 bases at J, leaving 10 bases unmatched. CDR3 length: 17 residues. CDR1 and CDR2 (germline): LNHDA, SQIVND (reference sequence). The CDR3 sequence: CASSIAATGGGSYGYTF. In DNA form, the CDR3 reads TGTGCCAGTAGTATAGCCGCGACAGGGGGAGGATCCTATGGCTACACCTTC.

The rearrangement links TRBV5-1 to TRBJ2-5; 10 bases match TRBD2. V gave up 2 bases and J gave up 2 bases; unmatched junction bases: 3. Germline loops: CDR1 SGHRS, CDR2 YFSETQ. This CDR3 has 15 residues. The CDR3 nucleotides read TGCGCCAGCAGCTTAAGAGCGGGGGGGCAAGAGACCCAGTACTTC. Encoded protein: CASSLRAGGQETQYF.

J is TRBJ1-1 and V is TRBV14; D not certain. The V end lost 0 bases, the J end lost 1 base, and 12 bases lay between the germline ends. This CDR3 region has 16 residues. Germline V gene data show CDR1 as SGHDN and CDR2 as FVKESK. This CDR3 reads CASSQDLPTRNTEAFF. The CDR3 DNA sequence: TGTGCCAGCAGCCAAGATTTGCCAACAAGGAACACTGAAGCTTTCTTT.

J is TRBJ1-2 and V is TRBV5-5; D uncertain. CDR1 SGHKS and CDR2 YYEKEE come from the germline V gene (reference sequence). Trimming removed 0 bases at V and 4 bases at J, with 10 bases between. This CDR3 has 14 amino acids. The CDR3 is CASSLDPGIYGYTF. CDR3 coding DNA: TGTGCCAGCAGCTTGGATCCGGGGATCTATGGCTACACCTTC.

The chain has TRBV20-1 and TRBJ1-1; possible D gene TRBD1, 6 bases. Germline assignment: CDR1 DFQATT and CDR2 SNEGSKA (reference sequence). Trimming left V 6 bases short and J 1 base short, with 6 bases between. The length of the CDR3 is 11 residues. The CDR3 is CSAGQNTEAFF. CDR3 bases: TGCAGTGCGGGACAGAACACTGAAGCTTTCTTT.

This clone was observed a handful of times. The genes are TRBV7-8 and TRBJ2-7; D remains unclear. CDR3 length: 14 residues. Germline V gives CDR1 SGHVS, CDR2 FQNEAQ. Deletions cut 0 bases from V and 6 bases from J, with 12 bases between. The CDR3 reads CASSLAGGLGEQYF. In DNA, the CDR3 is TGTGCCAGCAGCTTAGCTGGCGGCCTAGGCGAGCAGTACTTC.

CDR3 region: CASSQDRDEQFF. The CDR3 DNA reads as TGTGCCAGCAGCCAGGACAGGGATGAGCAGTTCTTC. The chain recombines TRBV7-8 with TRBJ2-1, with 8 bases fitting TRBD1. The CDR3 consists of 12 residues. The junction had 2 bases not matched to a gene; V was cut back by 5 bases and J by 8 bases. In germline, CDR1 is SGHVS, CDR2 FQNEAQ.

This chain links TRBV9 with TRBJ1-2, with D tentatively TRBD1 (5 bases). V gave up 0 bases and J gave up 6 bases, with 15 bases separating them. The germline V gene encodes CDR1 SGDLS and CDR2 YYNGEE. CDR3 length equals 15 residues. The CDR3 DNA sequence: TGTGCCAGCAGCGTAGGGCTGGAGGGGTTCAATGGCTACACCTTC. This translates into CASSVGLEGFNGYTF.

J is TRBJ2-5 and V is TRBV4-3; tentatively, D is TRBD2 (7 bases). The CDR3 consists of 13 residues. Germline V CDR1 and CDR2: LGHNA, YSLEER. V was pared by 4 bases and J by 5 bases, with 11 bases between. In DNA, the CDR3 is TGCGCCAGCAGCCCCAGGGGAGGGGAGACCCAGTACTTC. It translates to CASSPRGGETQYF.

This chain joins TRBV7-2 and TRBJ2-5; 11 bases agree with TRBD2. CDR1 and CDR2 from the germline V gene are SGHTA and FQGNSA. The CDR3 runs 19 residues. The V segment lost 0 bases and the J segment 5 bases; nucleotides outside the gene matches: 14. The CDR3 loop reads CASSLASVGLAGGRETQYF. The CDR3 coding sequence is TGTGCCAGCAGCTTAGCTAGCGTCGGCCTAGCGGGAGGAAGGGAGACCCAGTACTTC. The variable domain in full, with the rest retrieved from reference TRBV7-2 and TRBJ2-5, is GAGVSQSPSNKVTEKGKDVELRCDPISGHTALYWYRQSLGQGLEFLIYFQGNSAPDKSGLPSDRFSAERTGGSVSTLTIQRTQQEDSAVYLCASSLASVGLAGGRETQYFGPGTRLLVL.

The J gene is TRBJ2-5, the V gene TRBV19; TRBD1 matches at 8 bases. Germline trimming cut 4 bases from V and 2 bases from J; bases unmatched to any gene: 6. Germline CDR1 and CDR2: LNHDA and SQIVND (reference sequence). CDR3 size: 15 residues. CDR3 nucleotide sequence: TGTGCCAGTAGTAAGGACAGGGCGGGACAAGAGACCCAGTACTTC. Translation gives CASSKDRAGQETQYF.

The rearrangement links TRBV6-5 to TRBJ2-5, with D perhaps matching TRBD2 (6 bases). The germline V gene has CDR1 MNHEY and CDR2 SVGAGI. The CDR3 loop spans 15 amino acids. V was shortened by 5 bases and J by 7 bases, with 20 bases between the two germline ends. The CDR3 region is CASSKSGTGVWTQYF. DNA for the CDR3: TGTGCCAGCAGTAAGTCCGGGACTGGCGTGTGGACCCAGTACTTC.

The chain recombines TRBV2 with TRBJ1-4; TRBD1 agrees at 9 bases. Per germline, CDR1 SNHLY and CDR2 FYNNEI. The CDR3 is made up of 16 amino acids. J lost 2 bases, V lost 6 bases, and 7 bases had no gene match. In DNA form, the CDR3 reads TGTGCCAGCAGGGGACAGGGAGCCGGGACTAATGAAAAACTGTTTTTT. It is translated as CASRGQGAGTNEKLFF.

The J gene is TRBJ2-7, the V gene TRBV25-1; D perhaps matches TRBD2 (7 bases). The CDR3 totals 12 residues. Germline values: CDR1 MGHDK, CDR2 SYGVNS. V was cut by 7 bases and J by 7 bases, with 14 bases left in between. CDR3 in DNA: TGTGCCAGCACCCTAGGGGGGGGTGAGCAGTACTTC. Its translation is CASTLGGGEQYF.

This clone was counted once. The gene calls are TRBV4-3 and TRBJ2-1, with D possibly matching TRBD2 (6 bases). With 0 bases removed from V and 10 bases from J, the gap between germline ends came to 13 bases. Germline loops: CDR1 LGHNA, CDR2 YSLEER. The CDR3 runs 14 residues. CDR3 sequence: CASSQEGRIGEQFF. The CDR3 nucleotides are TGCGCCAGCAGCCAAGAGGGGAGGATAGGAGAGCAGTTCTTC.

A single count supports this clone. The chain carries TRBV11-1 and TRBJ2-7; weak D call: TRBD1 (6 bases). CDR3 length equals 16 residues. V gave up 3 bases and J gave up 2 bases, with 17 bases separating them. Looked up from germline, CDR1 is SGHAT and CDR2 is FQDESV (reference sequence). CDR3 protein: CASSLSGDTVTYEQYF. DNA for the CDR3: TGTGCCAGCAGCTTGTCCGGGGACACAGTCACCTACGAGCAGTACTTC. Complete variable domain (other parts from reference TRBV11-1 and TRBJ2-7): EAEVAQSPRYKITEKSQAVAFWCDPISGHATLYWYRQILGQGPELLVQFQDESVVDDSQLPKDRFSAERLKGVDSTLKIQPAELGDSAMYLCASSLSGDTVTYEQYFGPGTRLTVT.

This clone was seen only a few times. CDR3 loop: CASRRTSSTDTQYF. The CDR3 nucleotides are TGTGCCAGCAGGAGGACAAGTTCCACAGATACGCAGTATTTT. J is TRBJ2-3 and V is TRBV6-1; tentative D call: TRBD1 (5 bases). The CDR3 covers 14 residues. Germline CDR1 MNHNS, CDR2 SASEGT. Trimming left V 6 bases short and J 2 bases short, with 12 bases between.